This entry lists 8 T cell receptor beta chains sequenced from one sample in a study of T cell changes during pregnancy in multiple sclerosis. Sequencing used immunoSEQ multiplex PCR; TCRdb keeps in-frame clones, though not all of them. The data contain approximately 43,000 clones, 84% of them seen just once; the ten biggest clones take up 0.55% to 0.75%. The sample in question was CD4+ T cells from peripheral blood mononuclear cells, obtained before pregnancy. Receptors were obtained from a female donor with multiple sclerosis, enrolled in a pregnancy study.

The chain's CDR3 is CASSSPASGRGGADTQYF. CDR3 nucleotides: TGTGCCAGCAGTTCCCCGGCTAGCGGGAGGGGGGGTGCAGATACGCAGTATTTT. This chain uses TRBV28 with TRBJ2-3, with 12 nucleotides matching TRBD2. The V gene's germline CDR1 is MDHEN and CDR2 SYDVKM. The CDR3 has 18 residues. V shed 4 bases, J shed 4 bases, and the junction held 12 bases outside the gene matches.

This clone was seen a single time. The chain is built from TRBV29-1 and TRBJ2-2, with 8 bases matching TRBD1. Germline CDR1 SQVTM, CDR2 ANQGSEA. Losses at the gene ends were 8 bases for V and 0 bases for J; bases not matched to a gene: 5. The CDR3 runs 14 residues. Written as DNA, the CDR3 is TGCAGCTTCTCAGGGGGCGCGAACACCGGGGAGCTGTTTTTT. Translating gives CSFSGGANTGELFF.

V is TRBV11-2 and J is TRBJ1-3, with TRBD1 identical over 9 bases. Looked up from germline, CDR1 is SGHAT and CDR2 is FQNNGV. V lost 4 bases, J lost 3 bases, and 10 bases stayed unmatched. The CDR3 consists of 17 residues. The CDR3: CASSSRTGTGFGNTIYF. CDR3 nucleotides: TGTGCCAGCAGCTCAAGAACCGGGACAGGGTTTGGAAACACCATATATTTT.

The chain carries TRBV9 and TRBJ2-1; D perhaps matches TRBD1 (8 bases). V gave up 3 bases and J gave up 8 bases, with 15 bases separating them. CDR1 SGDLS and CDR2 YYNGEE come from the germline V gene. The CDR3 has 14 residues. The CDR3 spells CASSALQGGDEQFF. CDR3 DNA sequence: TGTGCCAGCAGCGCCTTACAGGGGGGGGATGAGCAGTTCTTC.

The chain has TRBV5-6 and TRBJ2-3; no reliable D call. Per the germline V gene, CDR1 is SGHDT and CDR2 is YYEEEE. The CDR3 loop spans 13 amino acids. V lost 2 bases to trimming and J lost 3 bases, with 7 bases between them. CDR3 in amino acids: CASSFGQTDTQYF. The CDR3 DNA reads as TGTGCCAGCAGCTTCGGTCAAACAGATACGCAGTATTTT. Using reference TRBV5-6 and TRBJ2-3 for the parts outside the CDR3, the full variable domain is DAGVTQSPTHLIKTRGQQVTLRCSPKSGHDTVSWYQQALGQGPQFIFQYYEEEERQRGNFPDRFSGHQFPNYSSELNVNALLLGDSALYLCASSFGQTDTQYFGPGTRLTVL.

The rearrangement links TRBV7-9 to TRBJ2-3, with D possibly matching TRBD2 (5 bases). V lost 4 bases to trimming and J lost 9 bases, with 11 bases between them. Per the germline V gene, CDR1 is SEHNR and CDR2 is FQNEAQ (reference sequence). This CDR3 contains 12 residues. The CDR3 sequence: CASSWTVATQYF. Written as DNA, the CDR3 is TGTGCCAGCAGCTGGACTGTTGCGACGCAGTATTTT.

The V gene is TRBV18, the J gene TRBJ2-7, with D possibly matching TRBD2 (6 bases). Germline CDR1 is KGHSH and CDR2 is LQKENI. This CDR3 spans 14 amino acids. Trimming took 3 bases from V and 5 from J, leaving 14 bases between them. The CDR3 here is CASSPRLDTDEQYF. Written as DNA, the CDR3 is TGTGCCAGCTCACCGAGACTAGATACTGACGAGCAGTACTTC.

This clone was detected a few times. The CDR3 DNA sequence: TGTGCCAGCAGCTCAGACAGCTATTCACCCCTCCACTTT. It specifies CASSSDSYSPLHF. The J gene is TRBJ1-6, the V gene TRBV7-9; perhaps TRBD1 as D (5 bases). Germline V gene lookup returns CDR1 SEHNR and CDR2 FQNEAQ (reference sequence). This CDR3 has 13 residues. V dropped 4 bases and J dropped 8 bases, with 9 bases sitting between them.